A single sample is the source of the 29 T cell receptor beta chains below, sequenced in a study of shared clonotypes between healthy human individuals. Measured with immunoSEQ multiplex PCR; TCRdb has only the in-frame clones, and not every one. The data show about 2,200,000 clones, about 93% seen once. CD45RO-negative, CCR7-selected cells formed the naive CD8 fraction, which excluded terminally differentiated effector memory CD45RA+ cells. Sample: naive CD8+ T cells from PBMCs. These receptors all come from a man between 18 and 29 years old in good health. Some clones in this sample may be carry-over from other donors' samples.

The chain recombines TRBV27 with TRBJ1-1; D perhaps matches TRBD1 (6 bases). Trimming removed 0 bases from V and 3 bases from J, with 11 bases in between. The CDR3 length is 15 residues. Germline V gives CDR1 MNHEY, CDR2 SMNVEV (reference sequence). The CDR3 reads CASSLSAGDYTEAFF. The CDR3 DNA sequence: TGTGCCAGCAGTTTATCGGCAGGGGATTACACTGAAGCTTTCTTT.

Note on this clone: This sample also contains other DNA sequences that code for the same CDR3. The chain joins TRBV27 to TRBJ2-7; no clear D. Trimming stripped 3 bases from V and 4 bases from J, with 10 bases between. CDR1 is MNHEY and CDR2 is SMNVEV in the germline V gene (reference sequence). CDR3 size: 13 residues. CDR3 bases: TGTGCCAGCAGTTTCTCGAGCAGTTACGAGCAGTACTTC. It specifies CASSFSSSYEQYF.

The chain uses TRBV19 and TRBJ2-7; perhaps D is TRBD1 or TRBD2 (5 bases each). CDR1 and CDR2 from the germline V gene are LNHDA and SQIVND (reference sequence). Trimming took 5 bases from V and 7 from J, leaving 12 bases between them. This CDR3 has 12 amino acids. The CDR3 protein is CASSRDRHEQYF. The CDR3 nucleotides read TGTGCCAGTAGTCGGGACCGCCATGAGCAGTACTTC.

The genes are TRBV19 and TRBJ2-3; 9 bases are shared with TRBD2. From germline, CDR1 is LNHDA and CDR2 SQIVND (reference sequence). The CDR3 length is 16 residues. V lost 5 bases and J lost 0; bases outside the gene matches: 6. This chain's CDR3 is CASSVRTSDSTDTQYF. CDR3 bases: TGTGCCAGTAGTGTTCGGACTAGCGATAGCACAGATACGCAGTATTTT.

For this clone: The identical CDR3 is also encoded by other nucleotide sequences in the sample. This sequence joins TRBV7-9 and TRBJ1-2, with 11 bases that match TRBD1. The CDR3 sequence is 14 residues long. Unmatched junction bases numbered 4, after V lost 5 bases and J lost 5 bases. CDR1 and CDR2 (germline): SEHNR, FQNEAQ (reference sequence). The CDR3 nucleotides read TGTGCCAGCAGCCTGGACAGGGGGCTTTATGGCTACACCTTC. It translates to CASSLDRGLYGYTF.

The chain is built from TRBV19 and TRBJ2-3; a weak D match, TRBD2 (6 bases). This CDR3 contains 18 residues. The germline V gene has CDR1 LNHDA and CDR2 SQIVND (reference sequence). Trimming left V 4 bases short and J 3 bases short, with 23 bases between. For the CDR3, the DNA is TGTGCCAGTAGTACCCACGATCCGGGACTTGGTAGTACAGATACGCAGTATTTT. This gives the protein CASSTHDPGLGSTDTQYF.

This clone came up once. This chain's CDR3 is CASSLVAGGLYEQYF. For the CDR3, the DNA is TGCGCCAGCAGCTTGGTAGCGGGAGGGCTCTACGAGCAGTACTTC. The J gene is TRBJ2-7, the V gene TRBV5-1, with 11 positions matching TRBD2. The germline gives CDR1 SGHRS, CDR2 YFSETQ. With 0 bases clipped from V and 3 bases from J, the junction kept 2 bases outside the gene matches. The CDR3 sequence is 15 residues long.

CDR3: CAISESTGGAYNEQFF. In DNA form, the CDR3 reads TGTGCCATCAGTGAGTCGACAGGGGGCGCCTACAATGAGCAGTTCTTC. This chain uses TRBV10-3 with TRBJ2-1; 10 bases are shared with TRBD1. V gave up 0 bases and J gave up 2 bases; unmatched junction bases: 1. The V gene's germline CDR1 is ENHRY and CDR2 SYGVKD. The CDR3 totals 16 residues.

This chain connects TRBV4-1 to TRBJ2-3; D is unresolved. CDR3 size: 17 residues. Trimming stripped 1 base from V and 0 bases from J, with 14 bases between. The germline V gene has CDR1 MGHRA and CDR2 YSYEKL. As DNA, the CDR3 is TGCGCCAGCAGCCAAGTGCATAAAAGCGATAGCACAGATACGCAGTATTTT. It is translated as CASSQVHKSDSTDTQYF.

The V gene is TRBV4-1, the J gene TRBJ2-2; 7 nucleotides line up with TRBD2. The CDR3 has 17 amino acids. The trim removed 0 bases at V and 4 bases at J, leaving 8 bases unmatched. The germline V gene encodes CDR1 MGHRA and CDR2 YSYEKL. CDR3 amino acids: CASSQDLGRVPTGELFF. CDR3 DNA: TGCGCCAGCAGCCAAGATCTTGGGAGGGTCCCCACCGGGGAGCTGTTTTTT.

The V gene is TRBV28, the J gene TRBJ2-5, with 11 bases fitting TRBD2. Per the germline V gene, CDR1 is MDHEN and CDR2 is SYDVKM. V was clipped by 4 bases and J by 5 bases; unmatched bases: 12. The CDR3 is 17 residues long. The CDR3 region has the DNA TGTGCCAGCAGTTCCTACTCACTAGCGGGAGCGGGGGAGACCCAGTACTTC. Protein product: CASSSYSLAGAGETQYF.

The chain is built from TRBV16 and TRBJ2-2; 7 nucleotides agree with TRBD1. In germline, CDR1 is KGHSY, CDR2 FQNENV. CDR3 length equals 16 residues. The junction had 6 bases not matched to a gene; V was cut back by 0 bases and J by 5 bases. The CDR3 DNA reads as TGTGCCAGCAGCCAATCGAGAACAGGGGAAACCGGGGAGCTGTTTTTT. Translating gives CASSQSRTGETGELFF.

The CDR3 protein is CASSFKGAPTSEQYF. In DNA, the CDR3 is TGTGCCAGCAGCTTTAAGGGGGCGCCCACTAGTGAGCAGTACTTC. The V call is TRBV5-6, the J call TRBJ2-7, with 7 bases matching TRBD1. Trimming removed 2 bases from V and 7 bases from J; junction bases left unmatched: 12. CDR1 and CDR2 from the germline V gene are SGHDT and YYEEEE. The CDR3 contains 15 residues.

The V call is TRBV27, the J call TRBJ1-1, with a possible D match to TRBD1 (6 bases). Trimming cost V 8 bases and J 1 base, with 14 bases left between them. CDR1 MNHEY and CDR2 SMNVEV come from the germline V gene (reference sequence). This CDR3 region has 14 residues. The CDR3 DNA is TGTGCCAGCGGGGGCCAGGTGTCGAACACTGAAGCTTTCTTT. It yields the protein CASGGQVSNTEAFF.

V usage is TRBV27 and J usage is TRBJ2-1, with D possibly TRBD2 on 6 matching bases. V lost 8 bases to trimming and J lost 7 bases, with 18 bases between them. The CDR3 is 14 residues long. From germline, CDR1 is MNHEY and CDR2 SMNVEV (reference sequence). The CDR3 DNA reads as TGTGCCAGCTCTCTGGGTGCGGGAAAGAATGAGCAGTTCTTC. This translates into CASSLGAGKNEQFF.

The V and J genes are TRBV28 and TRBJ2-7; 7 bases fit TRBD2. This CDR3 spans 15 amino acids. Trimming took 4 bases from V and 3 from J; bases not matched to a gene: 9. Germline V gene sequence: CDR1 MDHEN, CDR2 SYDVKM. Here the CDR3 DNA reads TGTGCCAGCAGTTCACCCCGGGGAGGGCTCTACGAGCAGTACTTC. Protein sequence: CASSSPRGGLYEQYF.

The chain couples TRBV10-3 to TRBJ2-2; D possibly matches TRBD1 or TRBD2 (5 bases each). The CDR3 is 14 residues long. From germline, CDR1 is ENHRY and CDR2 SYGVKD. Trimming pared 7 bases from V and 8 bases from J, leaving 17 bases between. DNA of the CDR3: TGTGCCATCACGGACACAGAGGGGAGAGGGGAGCTGTTTTTT. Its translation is CAITDTEGRGELFF.

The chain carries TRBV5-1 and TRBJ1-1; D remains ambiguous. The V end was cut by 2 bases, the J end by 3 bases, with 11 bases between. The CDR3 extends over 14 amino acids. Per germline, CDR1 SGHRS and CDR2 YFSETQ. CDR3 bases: TGCGCCAGCAGCTTCCTCCTGGAGGACACTGAAGCTTTCTTT. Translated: CASSFLLEDTEAFF.

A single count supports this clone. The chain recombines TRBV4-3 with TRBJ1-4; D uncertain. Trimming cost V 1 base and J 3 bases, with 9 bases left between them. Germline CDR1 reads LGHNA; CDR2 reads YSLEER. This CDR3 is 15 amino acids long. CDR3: CASSQGARANEKLFF. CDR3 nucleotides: TGCGCCAGCAGCCAAGGGGCAAGGGCTAATGAAAAACTGTTTTTT.

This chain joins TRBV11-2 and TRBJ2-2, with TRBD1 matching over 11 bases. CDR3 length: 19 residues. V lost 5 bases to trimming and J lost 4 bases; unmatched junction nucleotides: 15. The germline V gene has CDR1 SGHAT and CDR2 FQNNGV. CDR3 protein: CASSEDRGLSLVGTGELFF. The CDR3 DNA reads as TGTGCCAGCAGCGAGGACAGGGGGCTCTCGCTCGTTGGCACCGGGGAGCTGTTTTTT.

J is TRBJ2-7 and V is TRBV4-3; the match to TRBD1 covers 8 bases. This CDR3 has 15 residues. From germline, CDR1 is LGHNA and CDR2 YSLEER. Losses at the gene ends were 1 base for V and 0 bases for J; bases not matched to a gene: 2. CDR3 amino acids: CASSQGTGHSYEQYF. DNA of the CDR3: TGCGCCAGCAGCCAAGGGACAGGGCACTCCTACGAGCAGTACTTC.

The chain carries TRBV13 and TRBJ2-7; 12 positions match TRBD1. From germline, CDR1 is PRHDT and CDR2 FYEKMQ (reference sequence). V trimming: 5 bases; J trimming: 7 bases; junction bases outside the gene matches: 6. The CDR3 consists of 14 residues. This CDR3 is CASSQGQGAKEQYF. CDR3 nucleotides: TGTGCCAGCAGCCAGGGACAGGGGGCGAAAGAGCAGTACTTC.

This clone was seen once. The CDR3 reads CASSLYHRDRGDTEAFF. The DNA of the CDR3 is TGTGCCAGCAGTTTATACCACCGGGACAGGGGAGACACTGAAGCTTTCTTT. The genes are TRBV28 and TRBJ1-1, with TRBD1 matching over 10 bases. Losses at the gene ends were 1 base for V and 3 bases for J; bases not matched to a gene: 8. Germline V gene lookup returns CDR1 MDHEN and CDR2 SYDVKM. This CDR3 region has 17 residues.

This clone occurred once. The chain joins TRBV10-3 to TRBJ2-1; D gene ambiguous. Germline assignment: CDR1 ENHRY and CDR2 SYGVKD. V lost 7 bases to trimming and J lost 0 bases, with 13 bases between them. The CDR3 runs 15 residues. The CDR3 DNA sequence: TGTGCCATCACCGTGGCCCTAAGCTCCTACAATGAGCAGTTCTTC. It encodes CAITVALSSYNEQFF.

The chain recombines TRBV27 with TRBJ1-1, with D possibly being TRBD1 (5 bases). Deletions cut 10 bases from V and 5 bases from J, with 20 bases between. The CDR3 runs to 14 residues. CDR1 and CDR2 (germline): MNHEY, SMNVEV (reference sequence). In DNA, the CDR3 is TGTGCCACTAAGTACCGGGGTCAGGGAACTGAAGCTTTCTTT. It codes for CATKYRGQGTEAFF.

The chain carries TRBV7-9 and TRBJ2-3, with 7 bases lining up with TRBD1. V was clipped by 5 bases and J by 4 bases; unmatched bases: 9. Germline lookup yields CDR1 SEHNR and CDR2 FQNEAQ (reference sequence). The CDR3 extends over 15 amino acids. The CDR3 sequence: CASSHLDRAPDTQYF. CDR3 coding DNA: TGTGCCAGCAGCCATCTAGACAGGGCGCCAGATACGCAGTATTTT.

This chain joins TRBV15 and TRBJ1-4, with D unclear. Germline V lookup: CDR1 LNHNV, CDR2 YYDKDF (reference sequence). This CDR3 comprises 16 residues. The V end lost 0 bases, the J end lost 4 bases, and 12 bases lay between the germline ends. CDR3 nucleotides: TGTGCCACCAGCAGAGATCGAGGGTGGAGTAATGAAAAACTGTTTTTT. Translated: CATSRDRGWSNEKLFF.

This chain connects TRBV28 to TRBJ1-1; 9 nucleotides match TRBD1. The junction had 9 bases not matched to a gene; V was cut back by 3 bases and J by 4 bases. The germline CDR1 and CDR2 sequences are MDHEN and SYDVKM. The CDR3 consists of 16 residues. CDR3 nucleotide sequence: TGTGCCAGCAGTTTTTGGGGGACAGGGAGCGGCACTGAAGCTTTCTTT. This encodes CASSFWGTGSGTEAFF.

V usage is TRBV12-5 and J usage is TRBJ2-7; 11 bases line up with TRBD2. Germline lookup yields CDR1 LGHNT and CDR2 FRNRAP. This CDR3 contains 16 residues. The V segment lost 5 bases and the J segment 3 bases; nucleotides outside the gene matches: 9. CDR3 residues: CASGPSLGTSGYEQYF. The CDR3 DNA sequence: TGTGCTAGTGGTCCTTCTTTGGGGACTAGCGGCTACGAGCAGTACTTC.